This T cell receptor (beta chain) was identified in a study of cytomegalovirus exposure and HLA in healthy donors. Findings and limits, study-wide: About 87% or about 30% of the time was how often most TCR beta V segments were productive, according to an earlier analysis. In vitro data verified three CMV-associated chains as specific for CMV antigens. There were several of the most significant clusters that appeared linked to common viral pathogens in a later analysis.

This clone came up once. Its antigen is unidentified. PCR employed 60 Vbeta and 13 Jbeta primers. Authors' processing steps: In a later analysis, of 79 million or so unique beta chains, roughly 11 million appeared in at least two donors. The data were produced by immunoSEQ multiplex PCR, yet TCRdb's version contains in-frame clones alone and is incomplete. D and trimming come from the DNA, and the V and J calls and clone size come from that table. Counted here are 140,000 to 150,000 clones, around 84% occurring once; the ten biggest clones make up 3%. V lost 2 bases and J lost 3; bases outside the gene matches: 7. Germline-derived CDR1 and CDR2 are MNHNS and SASEGT. The CDR3 is 17 amino acids.

The chain combines TRBV6-1 with TRBJ2-5; 12 bases map to TRBD2. The sample was PBMCs. The TCR sequence derives from a man aged 40-55 years in good health and CMV-seropositive. The CDR3 reads CASSEPTSGSLEETQYF. The DNA of the CDR3 is TGTGCCAGCAGTGAACCGACTAGCGGGAGTCTAGAAGAGACCCAGTACTTC.